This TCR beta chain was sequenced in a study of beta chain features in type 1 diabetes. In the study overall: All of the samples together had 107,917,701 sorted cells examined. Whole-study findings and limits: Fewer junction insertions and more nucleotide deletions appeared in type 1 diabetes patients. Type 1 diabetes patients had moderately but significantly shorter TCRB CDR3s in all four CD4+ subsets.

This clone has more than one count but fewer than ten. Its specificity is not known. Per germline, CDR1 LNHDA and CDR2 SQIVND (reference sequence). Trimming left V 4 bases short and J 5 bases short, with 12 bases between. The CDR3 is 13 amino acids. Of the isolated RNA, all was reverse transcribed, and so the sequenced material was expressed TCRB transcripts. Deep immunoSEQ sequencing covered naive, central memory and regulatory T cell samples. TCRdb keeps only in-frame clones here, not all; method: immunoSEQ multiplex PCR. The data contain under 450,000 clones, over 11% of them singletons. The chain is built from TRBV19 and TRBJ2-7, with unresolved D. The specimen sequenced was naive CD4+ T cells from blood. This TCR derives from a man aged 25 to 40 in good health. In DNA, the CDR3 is TGTGCCAGTAGTAGTTGGGGAAGGAACGAGCAGTACTTC. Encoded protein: CASSSWGRNEQYF.